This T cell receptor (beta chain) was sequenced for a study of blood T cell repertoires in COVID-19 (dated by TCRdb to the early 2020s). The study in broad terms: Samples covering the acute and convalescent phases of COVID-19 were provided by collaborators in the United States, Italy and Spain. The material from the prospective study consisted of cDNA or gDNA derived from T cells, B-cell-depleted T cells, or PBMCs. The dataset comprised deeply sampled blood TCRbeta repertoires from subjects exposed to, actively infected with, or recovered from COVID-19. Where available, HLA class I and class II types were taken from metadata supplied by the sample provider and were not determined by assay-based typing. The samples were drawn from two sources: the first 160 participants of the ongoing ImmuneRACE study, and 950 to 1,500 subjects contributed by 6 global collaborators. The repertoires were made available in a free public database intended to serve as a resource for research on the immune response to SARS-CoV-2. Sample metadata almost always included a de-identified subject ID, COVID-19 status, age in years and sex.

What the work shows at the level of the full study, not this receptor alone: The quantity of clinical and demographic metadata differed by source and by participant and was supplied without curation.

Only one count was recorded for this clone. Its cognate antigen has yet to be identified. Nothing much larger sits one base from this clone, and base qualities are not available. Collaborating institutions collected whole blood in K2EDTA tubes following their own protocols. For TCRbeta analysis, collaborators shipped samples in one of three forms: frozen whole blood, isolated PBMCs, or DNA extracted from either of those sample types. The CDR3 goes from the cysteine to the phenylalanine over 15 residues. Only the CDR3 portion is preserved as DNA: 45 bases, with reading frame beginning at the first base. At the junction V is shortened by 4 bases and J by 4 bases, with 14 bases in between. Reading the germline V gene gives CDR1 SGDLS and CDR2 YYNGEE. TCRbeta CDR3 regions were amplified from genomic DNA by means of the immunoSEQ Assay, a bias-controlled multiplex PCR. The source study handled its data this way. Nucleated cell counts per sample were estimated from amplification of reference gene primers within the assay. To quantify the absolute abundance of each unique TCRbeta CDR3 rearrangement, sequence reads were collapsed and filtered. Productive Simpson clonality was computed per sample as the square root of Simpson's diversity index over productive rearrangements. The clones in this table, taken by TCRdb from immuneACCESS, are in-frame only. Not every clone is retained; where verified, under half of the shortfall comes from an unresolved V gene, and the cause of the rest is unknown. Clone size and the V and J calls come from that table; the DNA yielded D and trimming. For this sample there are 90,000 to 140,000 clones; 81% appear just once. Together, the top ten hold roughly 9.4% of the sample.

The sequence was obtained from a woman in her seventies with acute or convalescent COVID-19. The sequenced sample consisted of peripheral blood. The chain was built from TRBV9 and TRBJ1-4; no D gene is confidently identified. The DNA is TGTGCCAGCAGCCCCCATTTGAGGGATAATGAAAAACTGTTTTTT. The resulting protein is CASSPHLRDNEKLFF.